Given below is one T cell receptor (beta chain) in context. The V segment lost 3 bases and the J segment 6 bases; nucleotides outside the gene matches: 14. Germline values: CDR1 MDHEN, CDR2 SYDVKM. This CDR3 spans 18 amino acids. The data are from a study of blood T cell repertoires in COVID-19. Overall study: Samples of COVID-19 (acute and convalescent) were obtained from the United States, Italy and Spain. In each case, the material was cDNA or gDNA derived from T cells, B-cell-depleted T cells, or PBMCs.

Under the authors' procedure: Cell counts per sample came from amplifying reference gene primers. The data were produced by immunoSEQ multiplex PCR, yet TCRdb's version contains in-frame clones alone and is incomplete. V, J and clone size derive from that table, while D and trimming were established from the DNA sequence. The sample lists about 380,000 clones, more than 65% occurring once. This clonotype was sampled from a human donor with acute or convalescent COVID-19. The donor label of this sample is uncertain. The sample consisted of peripheral blood. The chain links TRBV28 to TRBJ1-4, with 9 bases identical to TRBD1. In DNA, the CDR3 is TGTGCCAGCAGTTTGGGACAGGGCCGGATCCTTCGGTATGAAAAACTGTTTTTT. Protein product: CASSLGQGRILRYEKLFF.